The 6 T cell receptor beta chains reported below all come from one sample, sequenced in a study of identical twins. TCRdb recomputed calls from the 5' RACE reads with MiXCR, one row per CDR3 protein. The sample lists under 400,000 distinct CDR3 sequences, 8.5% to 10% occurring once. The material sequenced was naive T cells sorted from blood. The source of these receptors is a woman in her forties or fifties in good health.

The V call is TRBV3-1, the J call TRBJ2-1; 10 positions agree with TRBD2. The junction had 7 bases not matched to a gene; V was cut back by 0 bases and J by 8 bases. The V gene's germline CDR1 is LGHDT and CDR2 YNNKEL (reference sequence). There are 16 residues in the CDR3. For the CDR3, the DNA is TGTGCCAGCAGCCAAGACCCTAGCGGGAGATACGATGAGCAGTTCTTC. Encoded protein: CASSQDPSGRYDEQFF.

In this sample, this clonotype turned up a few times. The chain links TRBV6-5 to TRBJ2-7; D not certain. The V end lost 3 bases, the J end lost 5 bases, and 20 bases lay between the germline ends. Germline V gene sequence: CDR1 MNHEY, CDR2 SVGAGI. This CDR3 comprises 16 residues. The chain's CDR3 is CASSYDVGLGLDEQYF. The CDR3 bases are TGTGCCAGCAGTTATGATGTGGGCCTGGGTTTGGACGAGCAGTACTTC.

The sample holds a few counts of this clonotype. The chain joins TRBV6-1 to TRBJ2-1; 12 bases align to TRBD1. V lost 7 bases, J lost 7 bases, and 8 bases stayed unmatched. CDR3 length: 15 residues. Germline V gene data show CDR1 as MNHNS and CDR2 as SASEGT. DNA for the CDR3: TGTGCCAGCATGCCCGGGACAGGGGGCTCGAATGAGCAGTTCTTC. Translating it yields CASMPGTGGSNEQFF.

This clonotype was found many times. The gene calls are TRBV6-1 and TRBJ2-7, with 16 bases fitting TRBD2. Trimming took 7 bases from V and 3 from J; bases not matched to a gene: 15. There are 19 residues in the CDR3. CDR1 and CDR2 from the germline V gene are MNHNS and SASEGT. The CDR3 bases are TGTGCCAGCAAACCCCCCCCCGGGACTAGCGGGAGGGCCAGCTACGAGCAGTACGTC. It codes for CASKPPPGTSGRASYEQYV.

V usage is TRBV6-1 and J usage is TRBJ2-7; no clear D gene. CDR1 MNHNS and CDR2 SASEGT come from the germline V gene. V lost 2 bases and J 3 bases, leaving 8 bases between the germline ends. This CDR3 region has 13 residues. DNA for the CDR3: TGTGCCAGCAGTGAACGAGTCTACTACGAGCAGTACTTC. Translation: CASSERVYYEQYF.

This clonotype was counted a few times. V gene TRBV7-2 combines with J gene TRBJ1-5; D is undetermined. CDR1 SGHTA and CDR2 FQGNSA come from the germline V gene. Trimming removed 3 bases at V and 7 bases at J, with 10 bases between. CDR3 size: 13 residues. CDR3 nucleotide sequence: TGTGCCAGCAGCTTCTTCTCTAACCAGCCCCAGCATTTT. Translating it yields CASSFFSNQPQHF.